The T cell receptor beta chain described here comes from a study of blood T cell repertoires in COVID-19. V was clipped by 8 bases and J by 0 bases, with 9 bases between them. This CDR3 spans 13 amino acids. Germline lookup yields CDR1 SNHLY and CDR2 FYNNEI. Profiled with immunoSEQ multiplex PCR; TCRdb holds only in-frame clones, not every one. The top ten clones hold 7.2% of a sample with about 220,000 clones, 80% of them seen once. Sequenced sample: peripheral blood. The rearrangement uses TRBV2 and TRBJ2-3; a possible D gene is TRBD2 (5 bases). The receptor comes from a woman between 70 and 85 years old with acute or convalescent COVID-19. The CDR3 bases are TGTGCCAGCGTGGCGGGCAGCACAGATACGCAGTATTTT. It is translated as CASVAGSTDTQYF.